The subject of this entry is one TCR beta chain. This specimen belongs to a study of OX40 agonist ivuxolimab in advanced cancers. TCRdb's table, derived via immunoSEQ multiplex PCR, lists solely in-frame clones and lacks some. The data contain fewer than 90,000 clones, over 75% of them seen just once; the ten biggest clones take up 0.2% to 0.3%. The CDR3 loop spans 13 amino acids. Germline CDR1 reads ENHRY; CDR2 reads SYGVKD. The V end was cut by 7 bases, the J end by 8 bases, with 17 bases between. Sequences were derived from CD4+ or CD8+ T cells sorted from blood, sampled in a trial of the OX40 agonist ivuxolimab. The TCR was taken from an adult with an advanced solid tumor such as melanoma, head and neck, liver or kidney cancer. This chain joins TRBV10-3 and TRBJ1-2; TRBD1 is a possible D gene (5 bases). CDR3 amino acids: CAITVNLRDGYTF. CDR3 in DNA: TGTGCCATCACCGTTAACCTTAGGGACGGCTACACCTTC.